Reported below is one T cell receptor (beta chain). The data derive from a study of blood T cell repertoires in COVID-19. Study summary: Sites across the United States, Italy and Spain contributed samples from acute and convalescent COVID-19. T cells, B-cell-depleted T cells, or PBMCs supplied cDNA or gDNA.

Germline-derived CDR1 and CDR2 are LGHNA and YSLEER. The V and J ends lost 3 bases and 0 bases respectively, with 9 bases between them. The CDR3 extends over 14 amino acids. In the study's own analysis: Cell counts per sample came from amplifying reference gene primers. Assay used: immunoSEQ multiplex PCR; TCRdb lists only in-frame clones, some missing. V, J and clone size reflect that table, while D and trimming were determined from the DNA. In the table there are 200,000 to 250,000 clones, around 86% of which are singletons. This chain connects TRBV4-3 to TRBJ2-7, with D possibly being TRBD1 (6 bases). The source is a human donor in a cohort sampled during active COVID-19. The source material was peripheral blood. The CDR3 is CASSQSGASYEQYF. The CDR3 DNA sequence: TGCGCCAGCAGCCAGTCAGGGGCCTCCTACGAGCAGTACTTC.